This TCR beta chain was documented in a study of blood T cell repertoires in COVID-19. Turning to the study itself: Researchers got acute and convalescent COVID-19 samples from the United States, Italy and Spain. The cDNA or gDNA used as material had been derived from T cells, B-cell-depleted T cells, or PBMCs.

Per the original data handling: Amplification of reference gene primers provided the estimated nucleated cell counts. TCRdb's table, derived via immunoSEQ multiplex PCR, lists solely in-frame clones and lacks some. The DNA was the basis for D and trimming; V, J and clone size are from that table. The sample includes about 670,000 clones, just under 90% seen only once; the top ten take around 0.3%. The length of the CDR3 is 15 residues. Germline values: CDR1 MDHEN, CDR2 SYDVKM. Germline trimming cut 1 base from V and 5 bases from J; bases unmatched to any gene: 5. Material for sequencing was peripheral blood. The V gene is TRBV28, the J gene TRBJ1-1, with TRBD1 identical over 9 bases. This sequence originates from a woman in her late teens or twenties with acute or convalescent COVID-19. CDR3 DNA: TGTGCCAGCAGTTTATCCACAGGGGGCAGGACTGAAGCTTTCTTT. Translation gives CASSLSTGGRTEAFF.